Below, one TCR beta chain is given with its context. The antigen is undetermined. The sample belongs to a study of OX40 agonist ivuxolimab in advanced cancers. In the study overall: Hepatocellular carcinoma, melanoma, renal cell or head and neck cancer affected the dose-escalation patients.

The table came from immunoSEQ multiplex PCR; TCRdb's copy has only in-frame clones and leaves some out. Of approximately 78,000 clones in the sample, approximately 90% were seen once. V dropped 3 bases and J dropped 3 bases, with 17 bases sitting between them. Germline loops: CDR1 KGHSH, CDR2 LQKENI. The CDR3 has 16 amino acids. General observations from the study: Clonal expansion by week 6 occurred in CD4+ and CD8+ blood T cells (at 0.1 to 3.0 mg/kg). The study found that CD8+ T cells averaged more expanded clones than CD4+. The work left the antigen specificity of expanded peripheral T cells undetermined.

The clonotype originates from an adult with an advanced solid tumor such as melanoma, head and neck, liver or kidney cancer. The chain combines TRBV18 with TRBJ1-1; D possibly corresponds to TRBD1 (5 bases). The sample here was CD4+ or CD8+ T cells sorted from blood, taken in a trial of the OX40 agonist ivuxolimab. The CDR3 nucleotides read TGTGCCAGCTCACCGAAAGGGGCGCTGGGGGACACTGAAGCTTTCTTT. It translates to CASSPKGALGDTEAFF. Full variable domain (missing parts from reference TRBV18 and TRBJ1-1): NAGVMQNPRHLVRRRGQEARLRCSPMKGHSHVYWYRQLPEEGLKFMVYLQKENIIDESGMPKERFSAEFPKEGPSILRIQQVVRGDSAAYFCASSPKGALGDTEAFFGQGTRLTVV.